Listed below are T cell receptor beta chains from one sample, sequenced in a study of PD-1 blockade in classical Hodgkin lymphoma. Generated by immunoSEQ multiplex PCR, the TCRdb table keeps only in-frame clones and is missing some. The sample shows tens of thousands of clones, about four fifths of them seen only once. The sample consisted of peripheral blood mononuclear cells (PBMCs), taken before the fourth cycle of nivolumab. Receptors originate from a human donor with classical Hodgkin lymphoma. Each CDR3 is given without its conserved first and last residue.

TRBJ2-1 TRBV27 ASRGLAAYNEQF
TRBJ2-2 TRBV28 ASSSFNTGELF
TRBJ1-5 TRBV7-9 ASSLDSGQPQH
TRBJ2-2 TRBV15 ATSRDRGQYGTGELF
TRBJ1-2 TRBV5-4 ASSSTGNYGYT
TRBJ1-5 TRBV4-3 ASSQDLGSQPQH
TRBJ1-2 TRBV6-1 ASTVPPLSGGYT
TRBJ2-3 TRBV5-1 ASSLGQGRTDTQY
TRBJ1-1 TRBV5-5 ASSWGRTEAF
TRBJ1-1 TRBV2 ASNIGGKQEAF
TRBJ1-4 TRBV18 ASSPRTLQGNEKLF
TRBJ1-2 TRBV4-1 ASSPGPHLNYGYT
TRBJ2-5 TRBV19 ASSRDRGRGTQY
TRBJ2-5 TRBV11-2 ASSLERGGQGETQY
TRBJ2-7 TRBV6-8 ASSYLAVQY
TRBJ2-2 TRBV6-5 ASTRRGANTGELF